These T cell receptor beta chains were read from a single sample in a study of T cells in localized non-small cell lung cancer. Clones were read by immunoSEQ multiplex PCR, and TCRdb kept only the in-frame ones, dropping some. The data show fewer than 90,000 clones, 80% seen once. Material: PBMCs, obtained before any cancer treatment. Source of these receptors: a man aged 40 to 70 with stage II squamous cell lung carcinoma. Both conserved end residues are part of each CDR3. D genes are given only for firm matches. Only some rows state a clone size, as once, few, many or a class for expanded clones.

clone size,D gene,J gene,V gene,CDR3 protein,CDR3 DNA
.,TRBD1,TRBJ2-1,TRBV5-6,CASSLRGRPYNEQFF,TGTGCCAGCAGCCTGAGGGGGCGGCCCTACAATGAGCAGTTCTTC
.,TRBD1,TRBJ2-2,TRBV28,CASREGAGTGELFF,TGTGCCAGCAGAGAGGGGGCCGGTACCGGGGAGCTGTTTTTT
.,.,TRBJ1-4,TRBV4-1,CASSQAGLQEKLFF,TGCGCCAGCAGCCAAGCAGGGCTACAGGAAAAACTGTTTTTT
.,TRBD1,TRBJ2-7,TRBV5-4,CASSGGQGSRYEQYF,TGTGCCAGCAGCGGGGGACAGGGGAGTCGGTACGAGCAGTACTTC
.,.,TRBJ1-2,TRBV28,CASSQTGPNYGYTF,TGTGCCAGCAGCCAGACAGGCCCTAACTATGGCTACACCTTC
.,TRBD1,TRBJ1-5,TRBV5-6,CASSPYSTGSQPQHF,TGTGCCAGCAGCCCCTACTCGACAGGGTCACAGCCCCAGCATTTT
.,.,TRBJ1-2,TRBV29-1,CSVGAVLARADRGYGYTF,TGCAGCGTGGGGGCGGTTTTGGCCAGGGCGGACAGAGGCTATGGCTACACCTTC
.,.,TRBJ2-7,TRBV7-2,CASSSIQGLGYEQYF,TGTGCCAGCAGCTCGATACAGGGTTTAGGCTACGAGCAGTACTTC
once,.,TRBJ2-5,TRBV7-3,CASSLGGAGETQYF,TGTGCCAGCAGCTTAGGCGGGGCCGGGGAGACCCAGTACTTC
few,.,TRBJ2-2,TRBV9,CASSVGTPGTGELFF,TGTGCCAGCAGCGTCGGGACTCCTGGCACCGGGGAGCTGTTTTTT
.,.,TRBJ2-6,TRBV27,CASSPSGANVLTF,TGTGCCAGCAGTCCCTCTGGGGCCAACGTCCTGACTTTC
.,.,TRBJ1-1,TRBV19,CASSIRARGDTEAFF,TGTGCCAGTAGTATTAGGGCGCGGGGGGACACTGAAGCTTTCTTT
.,TRBD1,TRBJ2-2,TRBV7-8,CASSSTGANTGELFF,TGTGCCAGCAGCTCCACAGGGGCGAACACCGGGGAGCTGTTTTTT
.,.,TRBJ2-1,TRBV19,CASSAYNEQFF,TGTGCCAGTAGTGCCTACAATGAGCAGTTCTTC
.,TRBD1,TRBJ1-2,TRBV28,CASTSGQARNYGYTF,TGTGCCAGCACCTCGGGACAGGCGCGTAACTATGGCTACACCTTC
.,TRBD1,TRBJ1-6,TRBV2,CASRGQGDSPLHF,TGTGCCAGCAGGGGACAGGGGGATTCACCCCTCCACTTT
.,.,TRBJ1-5,TRBV6-5,CASSSTENNQPQHF,TGTGCCAGCAGTTCAACAGAAAACAATCAGCCCCAGCATTTT
.,TRBD1,TRBJ1-1,TRBV5-1,CASSGRQGRTEAFF,TGCGCCAGCAGCGGGCGACAGGGTAGGACTGAAGCTTTCTTT
.,.,TRBJ1-3,TRBV9,CASSLGKGSGNTIYF,TGTGCCAGCAGCCTGGGGAAGGGCTCTGGAAACACCATATATTTT
.,.,TRBJ1-5,TRBV7-2,CASSSSSTGSQPQHF,TGTGCCAGCAGCTCAAGTTCAACAGGGAGTCAGCCCCAGCATTTT
.,.,TRBJ2-6,TRBV19,CASSIGGSFSGANVLTF,TGTGCCAGTAGTATAGGAGGCAGCTTCTCTGGGGCCAACGTCCTGACTTTC
.,.,TRBJ1-5,TRBV2,CASSRDYNQPQHF,TGTGCCAGCAGCAGGGACTACAATCAGCCCCAGCATTTT
.,TRBD1,TRBJ1-1,TRBV5-1,CASSLESGGNTEAFF,TGCGCCAGCAGCTTGGAGTCAGGGGGCAACACTGAAGCTTTCTTT
.,.,TRBJ2-3,TRBV19,CATLGGRGQTDTQYF,TGTGCCACCCTGGGGGGAAGGGGGCAGACAGATACGCAGTATTTT
.,.,TRBJ1-6,TRBV2,CASSEQRVSSYNSPLHF,TGTGCCAGCAGTGAACAGAGAGTAAGCTCCTATAATTCACCCCTCCACTTT
.,TRBD1,TRBJ1-4,TRBV7-6,CASRTGTGSEKLFF,TGTGCCAGCAGGACCGGGACAGGGTCTGAAAAACTGTTTTTT
once,.,TRBJ2-7,TRBV6-5,CASSQFGVWEQYF,TGTGCCAGCTCCCAATTCGGGGTTTGGGAGCAGTACTTC
.,.,TRBJ2-3,TRBV5-4,CASSLSRSTDTQYF,TGTGCCAGCAGCTTGTCCAGGAGCACAGATACGCAGTATTTT
.,.,TRBJ1-5,TRBV6-6,CASSYSWAGAQPQHF,TGTGCCAGCAGTTACTCGTGGGCAGGGGCACAGCCCCAGCATTTT
.,TRBD2,TRBJ2-2,TRBV5-1,CASSLEAGLAGGNTGELFF,TGCGCCAGCAGCTTGGAAGCAGGACTAGCGGGGGGGAACACCGGGGAGCTGTTTTTT
few,.,TRBJ1-1,TRBV4-1,CASSPRQLNTEAFF,TGCGCCAGCAGCCCCCGACAGCTGAACACTGAAGCTTTCTTT
once,.,TRBJ1-2,TRBV28,CASSTVGGWNYGYTF,TGTGCCAGCAGCACCGTTGGAGGATGGAACTATGGCTACACCTTC
few,.,TRBJ1-1,TRBV9,CASSVVGLNTEAFF,TGTGCCAGCAGCGTAGTCGGCTTGAACACTGAAGCTTTCTTT
few,.,TRBJ1-6,TRBV4-2,CASSQEGGRENSPLHF,TGTGCCAGCAGCCAAGAGGGTGGCAGGGAAAATTCACCCCTCCACTTT
.,.,TRBJ2-2,TRBV19,CASSIDRVGAVWSAGELFF,TGTGCCAGTAGTATAGATCGGGTAGGGGCCGTGTGGTCTGCCGGGGAGCTGTTTTTT
.,.,TRBJ2-1,TRBV6-5,CASGLGAEQFF,TGTGCCAGCGGATTGGGAGCTGAGCAGTTCTTC
.,.,TRBJ2-3,TRBV6-6,CASSYSAGRLGDTQYF,TGTGCCAGCAGTTACTCGGCAGGGAGGTTGGGAGATACGCAGTATTTT
.,.,TRBJ2-7,TRBV6-5,CASRETEWGEQYF,TGTGCCAGCAGGGAGACTGAATGGGGCGAGCAGTACTTC
few,TRBD2,TRBJ2-7,TRBV7-9,CASSSLDRSGRADYEQYF,TGTGCCAGCAGCTCGCTAGATCGGAGCGGGAGGGCCGATTACGAGCAGTACTTC